These 7 T cell receptor beta chains were all obtained from the same sample, sequenced in a study of blood T cell repertoires in COVID-19. Data came from immunoSEQ multiplex PCR; TCRdb stores just in-frame clones and leaves some out. This sample has more than 100,000 clones; around 91% occur once, and the top ten carry under 4.5%. The specimen sequenced was peripheral blood. These receptors originate from a woman aged 55-69 years with COVID-19, enrolled during active disease.

The chain links TRBV19 to TRBJ1-6; perhaps TRBD1 as D (6 bases). The CDR3 spans 16 residues. Looked up from germline, CDR1 is LNHDA and CDR2 is SQIVND (reference sequence). Trimming shortened V by 1 base and J by 3 bases, and 10 bases separated the two germline ends. The DNA for the CDR3 is TGTGCCAGTAGTATAGGGGACACGGACTATAATTCACCCCTCCACTTT. Protein sequence: CASSIGDTDYNSPLHF.

The chain carries TRBV18 and TRBJ2-7; D unclear. Germline V gene data show CDR1 as KGHSH and CDR2 as LQKENI. Trimming shortened V by 1 base and J by 2 bases, and 3 bases separated the two germline ends. The CDR3 is 12 amino acids. The CDR3 DNA follows: TGTGCCAGCTCACCACGCGCCTACGAGCAGTACTTC. It yields the protein CASSPRAYEQYF.

This chain uses TRBV5-1 with TRBJ2-2; tentatively, D is TRBD2 (8 bases). V lost 4 bases to trimming and J lost 0 bases, with 16 bases between them. CDR3 size: 17 residues. CDR1 is SGHRS, CDR2 YFSETQ, per germline. This CDR3 is CASSAGTAGANTGELFF. CDR3 DNA: TGCGCCAGCAGCGCAGGGACAGCGGGGGCGAACACCGGGGAGCTGTTTTTT.

The chain employs TRBV11-2 and TRBJ2-5, with D perhaps matching TRBD2 (6 bases). The CDR3 has 13 amino acids. V lost 6 bases and J 7 bases, leaving 15 bases between the germline ends. CDR1 is SGHAT and CDR2 is FQNNGV in the germline V gene. DNA of the CDR3: TGTGCCAGCAGGGTTAGCGGCCCAGGGACCCAGTACTTC. Its translation: CASRVSGPGTQYF.

The gene calls are TRBV7-2 and TRBJ1-4; TRBD1 aligns across 9 bases. V shed 3 bases and J 5 bases; nucleotides not matched to a gene: 7. The CDR3 sequence is 16 residues long. Germline assignment: CDR1 SGHTA and CDR2 FQGNSA. The DNA for the CDR3 is TGTGCCAGCAGCTTGGGACAGGGAGGGGTAAATGAAAAACTGTTTTTT. Protein: CASSLGQGGVNEKLFF. Using reference TRBV7-2 and TRBJ1-4 for the parts outside the CDR3, the full variable domain is GAGVSQSPSNKVTEKGKDVELRCDPISGHTALYWYRQSLGQGLEFLIYFQGNSAPDKSGLPSDRFSAERTGGSVSTLTIQRTQQEDSAVYLCASSLGQGGVNEKLFFGSGTQLSVL.

V usage is TRBV4-2 and J usage is TRBJ2-7, with 7 bases lining up with TRBD2. CDR3 size: 15 residues. The germline CDR1 and CDR2 sequences are LGHNA and YNFKEQ. V shed 4 bases, J shed 1 base, and the junction held 7 bases outside the gene matches. CDR3 protein: CASSPSGAVSYEQYF. CDR3 coding DNA: TGTGCCAGCAGCCCGAGCGGGGCCGTTTCCTACGAGCAGTACTTC.

The rearrangement uses TRBV5-1 and TRBJ2-5, with D hard to call. Trimming took 0 bases from V and 5 from J, leaving 8 bases between them. CDR1 and CDR2 (germline): SGHRS, YFSETQ. The CDR3 extends over 13 amino acids. The CDR3 sequence: CASSLDLGETQYF. In DNA, the CDR3 is TGCGCCAGCAGCTTGGATCTCGGGGAGACCCAGTACTTC.